The 2 T cell receptor beta chains below all came from one sample that was sequenced in a study of T cell responses to AZD1222 COVID-19 vaccine. Generated by immunoSEQ multiplex PCR, the TCRdb table keeps only in-frame clones and is missing some. Of around 140,000 clones listed, about nine tenths are singletons. The source was peripheral blood, collected on day 0 of AZD1222 vaccination. Receptors were obtained from an adult in good health.

This clone was seen only once. The CDR3: CASRARGGRNEQYF. CDR3 sequence (DNA): TGTGCCAGCAGAGCCAGGGGGGGTCGGAACGAGCAGTACTTC. The chain carries TRBV5-6 and TRBJ2-7, with D perhaps given as TRBD1 or TRBD2 (7 bases each). Per the germline V gene, CDR1 is SGHDT and CDR2 is YYEEEE. Trimming took 5 bases from V and 5 from J, leaving 17 bases between them. CDR3 length equals 14 residues. The full variable domain, in which reference TRBV5-6 and TRBJ2-7 provide the parts outside the CDR3, is DAGVTQSPTHLIKTRGQQVTLRCSPKSGHDTVSWYQQALGQGPQFIFQYYEEEERQRGNFPDRFSGHQFPNYSSELNVNALLLGDSALYLCASRARGGRNEQYFGPGTRLTVT.

The chain employs TRBV27 and TRBJ2-7; D possibly corresponds to TRBD2 (6 bases). Deletions cut 6 bases from V and 2 bases from J, with 14 bases between. The CDR3 runs to 14 residues. Germline CDR1 is MNHEY and CDR2 is SMNVEV (reference sequence). CDR3 sequence: CASRPPRRAYEQYF. The CDR3 region has the DNA TGTGCCAGCAGGCCCCCGAGGAGGGCCTACGAGCAGTACTTC.